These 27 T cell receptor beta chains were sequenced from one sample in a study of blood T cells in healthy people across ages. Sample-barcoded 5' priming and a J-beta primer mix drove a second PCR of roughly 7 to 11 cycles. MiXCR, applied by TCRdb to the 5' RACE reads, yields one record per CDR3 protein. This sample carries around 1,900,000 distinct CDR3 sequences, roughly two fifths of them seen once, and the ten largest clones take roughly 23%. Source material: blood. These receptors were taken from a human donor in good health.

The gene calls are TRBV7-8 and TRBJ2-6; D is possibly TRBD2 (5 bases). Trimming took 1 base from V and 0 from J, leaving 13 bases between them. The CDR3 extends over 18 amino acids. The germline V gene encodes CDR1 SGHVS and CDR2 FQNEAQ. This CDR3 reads CASSLVRTYFSGANVLTF. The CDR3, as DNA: TGTGCCAGCAGCTTAGTTAGGACTTACTTCTCTGGGGCCAACGTCCTGACTTTC.

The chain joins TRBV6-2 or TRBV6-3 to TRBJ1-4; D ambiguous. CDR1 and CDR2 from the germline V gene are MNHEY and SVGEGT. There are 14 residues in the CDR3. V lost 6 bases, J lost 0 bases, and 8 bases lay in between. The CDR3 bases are TGTGCCAGCAGCGAACACTCAACTAATGAAAAACTGTTTTTT. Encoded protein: CASSEHSTNEKLFF.

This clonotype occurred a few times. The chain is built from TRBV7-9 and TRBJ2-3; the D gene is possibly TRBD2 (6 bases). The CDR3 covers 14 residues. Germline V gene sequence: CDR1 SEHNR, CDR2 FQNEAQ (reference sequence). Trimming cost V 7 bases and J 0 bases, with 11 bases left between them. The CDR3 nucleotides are TGTGCCAGCATCACCGGGACTAGCACAGATACGCAGTATTTT. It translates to CASITGTSTDTQYF.

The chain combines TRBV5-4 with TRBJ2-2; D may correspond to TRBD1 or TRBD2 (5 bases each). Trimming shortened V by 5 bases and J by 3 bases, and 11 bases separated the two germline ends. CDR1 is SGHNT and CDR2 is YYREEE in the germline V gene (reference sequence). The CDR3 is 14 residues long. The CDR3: CASSDGTDTGELFF. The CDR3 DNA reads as TGTGCCAGCAGTGACGGGACGGACACCGGGGAGCTGTTTTTT.

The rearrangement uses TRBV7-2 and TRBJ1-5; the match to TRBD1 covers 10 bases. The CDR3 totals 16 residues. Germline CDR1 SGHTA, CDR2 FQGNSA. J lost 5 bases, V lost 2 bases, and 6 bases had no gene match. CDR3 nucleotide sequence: TGTGCCAGCAGCTTATATGGGACAGGGGCCGATCAGCCCCAGCATTTT. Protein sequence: CASSLYGTGADQPQHF.

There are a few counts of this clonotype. CDR3 bases: TGTGCCAGCCTAGGGAGGGCAGCAGAGACCCAGTACTTC. This encodes CASLGRAAETQYF. J is TRBJ2-5 and V is TRBV2; the match to TRBD2 covers 7 bases. Per germline, CDR1 SNHLY and CDR2 FYNNEI. V lost 8 bases and J lost 4; bases outside the gene matches: 7. The CDR3 has 13 amino acids. The whole variable domain, filled in from reference TRBV2 and TRBJ2-5, reads EPEVTQTPSHQVTQMGQEVILRCVPISNHLYFYWYRQILGQKVEFLVSFYNNEISEKSEIFDDQFSVERPDGSNFTLKIRSTKLEDSAMYFCASLGRAAETQYFGPGTRLLVL.

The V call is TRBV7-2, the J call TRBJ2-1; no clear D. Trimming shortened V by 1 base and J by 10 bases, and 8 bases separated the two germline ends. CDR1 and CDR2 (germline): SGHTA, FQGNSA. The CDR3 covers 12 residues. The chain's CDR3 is CASSLGRLEQFF. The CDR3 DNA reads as TGTGCCAGCAGCTTAGGGAGATTGGAGCAGTTCTTC.

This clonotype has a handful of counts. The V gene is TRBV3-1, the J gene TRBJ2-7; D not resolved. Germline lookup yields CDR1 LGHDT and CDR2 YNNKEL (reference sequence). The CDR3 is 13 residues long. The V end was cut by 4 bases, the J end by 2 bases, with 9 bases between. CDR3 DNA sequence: TGTGCCAGCAGCCCCCGTGCCACCTACGAGCAGTACTTC. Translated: CASSPRATYEQYF.

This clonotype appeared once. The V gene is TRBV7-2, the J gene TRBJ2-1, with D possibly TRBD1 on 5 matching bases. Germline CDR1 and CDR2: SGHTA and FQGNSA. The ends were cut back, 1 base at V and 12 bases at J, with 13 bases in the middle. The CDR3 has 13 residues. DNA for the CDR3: TGTGCCAGCAGCTTAGGGGTGGGGCTTGGGCAGTTCTTC. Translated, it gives CASSLGVGLGQFF.

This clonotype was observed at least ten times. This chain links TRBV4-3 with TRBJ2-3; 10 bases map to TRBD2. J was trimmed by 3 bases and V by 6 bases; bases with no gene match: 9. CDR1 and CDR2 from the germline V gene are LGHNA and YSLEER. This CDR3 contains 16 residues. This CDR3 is CASSPRGSGGTDTQYF. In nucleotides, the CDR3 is TGCGCCAGCAGTCCCCGGGGTAGCGGGGGGACAGATACGCAGTATTTT.

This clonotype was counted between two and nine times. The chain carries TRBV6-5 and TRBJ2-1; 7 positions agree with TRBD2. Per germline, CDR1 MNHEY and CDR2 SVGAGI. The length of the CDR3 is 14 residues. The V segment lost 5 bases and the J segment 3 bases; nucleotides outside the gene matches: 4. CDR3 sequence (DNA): TGTGCCAGCAGTCCCCCGGGGGGCTACAATGAGCAGTTCTTC. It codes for CASSPPGGYNEQFF.

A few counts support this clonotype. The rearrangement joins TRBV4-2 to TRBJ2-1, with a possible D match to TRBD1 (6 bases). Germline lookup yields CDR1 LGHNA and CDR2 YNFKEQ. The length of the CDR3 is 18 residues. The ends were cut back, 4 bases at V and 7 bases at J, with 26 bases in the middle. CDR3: CASSPVLQGHFVRNEQFF. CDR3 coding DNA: TGTGCCAGCAGCCCAGTGCTCCAGGGACACTTTGTCCGAAATGAGCAGTTCTTC.

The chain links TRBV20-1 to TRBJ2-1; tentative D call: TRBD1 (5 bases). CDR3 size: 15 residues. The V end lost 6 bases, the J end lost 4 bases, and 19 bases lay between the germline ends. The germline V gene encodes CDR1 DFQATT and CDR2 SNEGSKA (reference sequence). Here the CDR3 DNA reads TGCAGTGCCCCTAAACCGACAGCCGGATACAATGAGCAGTTCTTC. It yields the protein CSAPKPTAGYNEQFF.

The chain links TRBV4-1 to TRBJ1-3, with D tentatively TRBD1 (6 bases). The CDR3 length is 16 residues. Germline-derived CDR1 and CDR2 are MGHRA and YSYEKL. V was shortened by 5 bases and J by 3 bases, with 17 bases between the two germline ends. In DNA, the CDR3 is TGCGCCAGCAGCTTTATAGGGGGAGTAATTGGAAACACCATATATTTT. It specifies CASSFIGGVIGNTIYF.

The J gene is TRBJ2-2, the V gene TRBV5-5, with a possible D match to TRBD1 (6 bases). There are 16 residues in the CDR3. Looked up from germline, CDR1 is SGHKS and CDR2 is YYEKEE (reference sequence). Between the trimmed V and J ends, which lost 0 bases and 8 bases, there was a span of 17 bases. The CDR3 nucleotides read TGTGCCAGCAGCTTGGGCGACAGGAGCATAGAAGGGGAGCTGTTTTTT. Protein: CASSLGDRSIEGELFF.

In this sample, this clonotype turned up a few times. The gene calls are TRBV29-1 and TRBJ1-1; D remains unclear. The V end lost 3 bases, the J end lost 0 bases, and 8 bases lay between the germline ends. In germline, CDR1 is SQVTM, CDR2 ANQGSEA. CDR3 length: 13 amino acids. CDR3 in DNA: TGCAGCGTTGACAGGAGGATGAACACTGAAGCTTTCTTT. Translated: CSVDRRMNTEAFF.

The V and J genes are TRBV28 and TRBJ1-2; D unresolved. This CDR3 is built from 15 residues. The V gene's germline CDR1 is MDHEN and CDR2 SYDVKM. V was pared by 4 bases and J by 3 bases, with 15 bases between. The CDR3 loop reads CASSSRSAGDYGYTF. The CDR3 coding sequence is TGTGCCAGCAGTTCAAGGTCGGCCGGCGACTATGGCTACACCTTC.

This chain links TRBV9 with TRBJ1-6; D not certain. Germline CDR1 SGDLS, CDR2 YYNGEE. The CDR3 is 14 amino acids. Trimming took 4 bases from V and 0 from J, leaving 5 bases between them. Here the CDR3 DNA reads TGTGCCAGCAGCCCCCCCTCCTATAATTCACCCCTCCACTTT. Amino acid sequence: CASSPPSYNSPLHF.

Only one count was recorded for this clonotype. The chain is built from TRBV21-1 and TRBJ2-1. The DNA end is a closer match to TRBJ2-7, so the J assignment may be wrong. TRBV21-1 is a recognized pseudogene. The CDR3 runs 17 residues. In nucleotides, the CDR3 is TGTGCCAGCAGCAAGGGAATGGTTAGGAGCTCCTACAATGAGCAGTACTTC. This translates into CASSKGMVRSSYNEQYF.

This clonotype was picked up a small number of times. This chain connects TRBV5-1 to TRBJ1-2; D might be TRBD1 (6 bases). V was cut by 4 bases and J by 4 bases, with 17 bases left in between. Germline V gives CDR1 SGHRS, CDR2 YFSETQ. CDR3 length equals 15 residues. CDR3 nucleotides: TGCGCCAGCAGCCATATGGAGGGGGGCATCTATGGCTACACCTTC. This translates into CASSHMEGGIYGYTF.

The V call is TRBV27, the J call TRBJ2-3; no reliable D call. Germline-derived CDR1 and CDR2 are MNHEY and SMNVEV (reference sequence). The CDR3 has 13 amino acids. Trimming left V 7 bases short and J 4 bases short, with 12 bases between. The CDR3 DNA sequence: TGTGCCAGCAATTTTCTAGGTTCAGATACGCAGTATTTT. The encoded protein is CASNFLGSDTQYF.

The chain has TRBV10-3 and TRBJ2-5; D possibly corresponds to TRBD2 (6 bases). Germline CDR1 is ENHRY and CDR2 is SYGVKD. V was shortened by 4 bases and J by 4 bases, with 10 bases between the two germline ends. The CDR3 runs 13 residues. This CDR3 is CAISVRDAETQYF. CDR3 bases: TGTGCCATCAGTGTGCGGGACGCAGAGACCCAGTACTTC.

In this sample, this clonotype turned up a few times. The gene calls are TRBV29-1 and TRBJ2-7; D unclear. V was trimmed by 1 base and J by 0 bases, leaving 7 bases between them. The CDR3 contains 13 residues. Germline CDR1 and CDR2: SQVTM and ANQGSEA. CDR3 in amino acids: CSVEGVNSYEQYF. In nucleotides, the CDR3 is TGCAGCGTTGAAGGGGTCAACTCCTACGAGCAGTACTTC.

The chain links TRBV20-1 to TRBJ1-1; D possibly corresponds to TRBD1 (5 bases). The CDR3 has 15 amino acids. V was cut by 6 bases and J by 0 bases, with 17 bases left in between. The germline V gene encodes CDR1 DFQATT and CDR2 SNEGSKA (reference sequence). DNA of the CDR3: TGCAGTGCAGGAGTCGGGGGTTCGGTGAACACTGAAGCTTTCTTT. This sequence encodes CSAGVGGSVNTEAFF.

The CDR3 DNA sequence: TGTGCCAGCAGCTTTGGGACCGACGGCTATGGCTACACCTTC. Translating it yields CASSFGTDGYGYTF. The chain couples TRBV9 to TRBJ1-2, with D tentatively TRBD1 (5 bases). V shed 4 bases and J shed 4 bases, with 14 bases lying between them. The germline gives CDR1 SGDLS, CDR2 YYNGEE. CDR3 length equals 14 residues.

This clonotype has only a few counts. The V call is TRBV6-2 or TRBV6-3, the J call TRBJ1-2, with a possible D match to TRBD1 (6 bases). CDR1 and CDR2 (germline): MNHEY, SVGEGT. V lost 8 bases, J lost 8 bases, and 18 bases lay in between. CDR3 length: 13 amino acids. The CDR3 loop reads CASSGYRARGYTF. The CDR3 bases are TGTGCCAGCTCTGGATACAGGGCGAGGGGCTACACCTTC.

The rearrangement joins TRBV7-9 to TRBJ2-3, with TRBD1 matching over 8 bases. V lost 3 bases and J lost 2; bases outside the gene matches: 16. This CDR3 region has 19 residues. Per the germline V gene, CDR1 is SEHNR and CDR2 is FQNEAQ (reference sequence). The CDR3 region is CASSFRLTGQGLFTDTQYF. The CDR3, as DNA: TGTGCCAGCAGCTTCCGTCTTACCGGACAGGGCTTATTCACAGATACGCAGTATTTT.